This TCR beta chain emerged from a study of blood T cell repertoires in COVID-19. Trimming stripped 2 bases from V and 7 bases from J, with 14 bases between. The CDR3 runs to 14 residues. Germline assignment: CDR1 MGHDK and CDR2 SYGVNS. Clones were read by immunoSEQ multiplex PCR, and TCRdb kept only the in-frame ones, dropping some. The profile shows a few hundred thousand clones, more than 85% of them singletons. This clone showed up just a few times. One Seattle source followed patients from active infection through their disease course. The chain couples TRBV25-1 to TRBJ1-2; perhaps TRBD1 as D (6 bases). The specimen was peripheral blood. The clonotype comes from a person under 35 with COVID-19, enrolled during active disease. As DNA, the CDR3 is TGTGCCAGCAGTGAAGCCGGGACAAATCGTGGCTACACCTTC. Encoded protein: CASSEAGTNRGYTF.